These 17 T cell receptor beta chains share one sample of origin, sequenced in a study of PD-L1 blockade in urothelial cancer. Regarding time point: pretreatment peripheral blood. Libraries were prepared by immunoSEQ multiplex PCR; TCRdb keeps only in-frame clonotypes and omits some of them. The sample holds 70,000 to 95,000 clones; about 83% are singletons and the top ten take approximately 2%. This specimen consisted of PBMCs, obtained around atezolizumab (anti-PD-L1) treatment. These receptors were taken from a man aged 55 to 70 with urothelial cancer.

This sequence joins TRBV7-9 and TRBJ1-1; D remains unclear. This CDR3 is built from 14 residues. Deletions cut 5 bases from V and 0 bases from J, with 10 bases between. Germline V gene sequence: CDR1 SEHNR, CDR2 FQNEAQ (reference sequence). The CDR3 loop is CASSIRSVNTEAFF. CDR3 coding DNA: TGTGCCAGCAGCATAAGAAGCGTGAACACTGAAGCTTTCTTT.

The rearrangement uses TRBV30 and TRBJ1-4; TRBD1 aligns across 7 bases. V was pared by 1 base and J by 8 bases, with 7 bases of the junction left unmatched. CDR1 and CDR2 (germline): GTSNPN, SVGIG (reference sequence). The CDR3 is 14 residues long. The CDR3 DNA follows: TGTGCCTGGAGTGGAGAGGGGGCAGGGGAAAAACTGTTTTTT. This encodes CAWSGEGAGEKLFF.

This clone occurred once. The V and J genes are TRBV6-1 and TRBJ2-3, with 11 bases matching TRBD2. Trimming took 6 bases from V and 4 from J; bases not matched to a gene: 6. CDR1 is MNHNS, CDR2 SASEGT, per germline. The CDR3 sequence is 15 residues long. The CDR3 protein is CASRLAGGGADTQYF. As DNA, the CDR3 is TGTGCCAGCAGGCTAGCGGGGGGAGGTGCAGATACGCAGTATTTT.

The genes are TRBV28 and TRBJ2-3; 7 bases are shared with TRBD1. There are 14 residues in the CDR3. Trimming at V came to 5 bases and at J to 4 bases, leaving 6 bases not matched to a gene. The V gene's germline CDR1 is MDHEN and CDR2 SYDVKM. The CDR3 sequence is CASSPGQDPDTQYF. The CDR3 DNA follows: TGTGCCAGCAGTCCTGGACAGGACCCAGATACGCAGTATTTT.

The rearrangement links TRBV9 to TRBJ2-3, with D possibly being TRBD2 (7 bases). Germline V gene data show CDR1 as SGDLS and CDR2 as YYNGEE. This CDR3 has 15 residues. The germline V and J ends were trimmed by 2 bases and 5 bases, with 15 bases remaining between them. The CDR3 DNA is TGTGCCAGCAGCGTTGGCGGGGGCGGTTTAGATACGCAGTATTTT. As protein: CASSVGGGGLDTQYF.

The CDR3 DNA sequence: TGTGCCTGGAGTGTAGGGACAGGGATCTCCTACGAGCAGTACTTC. This sequence encodes CAWSVGTGISYEQYF. The V and J genes are TRBV30 and TRBJ2-7, with 9 bases aligning to TRBD1. The CDR3 length is 15 residues. The germline V gene has CDR1 GTSNPN and CDR2 SVGIG (reference sequence). V was clipped by 0 bases and J by 0 bases; unmatched bases: 3.

The chain employs TRBV6-6 and TRBJ2-7; the D gene is possibly TRBD2 (6 bases). Trimming removed 0 bases from V and 7 bases from J, with 10 bases in between. The CDR3 loop spans 13 amino acids. Germline V gives CDR1 MNHNY, CDR2 SVGAGI (reference sequence). For the CDR3, the DNA is TGTGCCAGCAGTTACTCGACCGGGGGAGAGCAGTACTTC. Amino acids: CASSYSTGGEQYF.

The chain carries TRBV7-6 and TRBJ1-4; TRBD1 agrees at 8 bases. V lost 0 bases to trimming and J lost 5 bases; unmatched junction nucleotides: 5. Germline V gene data show CDR1 as SGHVS and CDR2 as FNYEAQ. CDR3 length: 16 amino acids. This chain's CDR3 is CASSLAQGARNEKLFF. CDR3 nucleotides: TGTGCCAGCAGCTTAGCCCAGGGGGCCCGAAATGAAAAACTGTTTTTT.

This clone was found once. This chain joins TRBV13 and TRBJ2-3; 9 bases agree with TRBD2. This CDR3 has 16 residues. With 1 base clipped from V and 6 bases from J, the junction kept 8 bases outside the gene matches. The V gene's germline CDR1 is PRHDT and CDR2 FYEKMQ (reference sequence). This CDR3 reads CASSLEVSGSVDTQYF. The DNA of the CDR3 is TGTGCCAGCAGCTTAGAGGTTAGCGGGAGTGTCGATACGCAGTATTTT.

The chain has TRBV5-4 and TRBJ1-5, with no clear D. This CDR3 comprises 15 residues. The germline V gene encodes CDR1 SGHNT and CDR2 YYREEE (reference sequence). V gave up 0 bases and J gave up 0 bases, with 7 bases separating them. CDR3 region: CASSLAPGSNQPQHF. CDR3 nucleotide sequence: TGTGCCAGCAGCTTGGCCCCGGGTAGCAATCAGCCCCAGCATTTT.

This chain links TRBV6-1 with TRBJ1-2; D possibly corresponds to TRBD1 (5 bases). CDR3 size: 14 residues. The V end lost 3 bases, the J end lost 4 bases, and 12 bases lay between the germline ends. The germline V gene encodes CDR1 MNHNS and CDR2 SASEGT. The CDR3: CASSDQGIAYGYTF. CDR3 sequence (DNA): TGTGCCAGCAGTGATCAGGGTATTGCCTATGGCTACACCTTC.

The table lists this clone with a few counts. The chain links TRBV29-1 to TRBJ1-2, with no clear D. Germline values: CDR1 SQVTM, CDR2 ANQGSEA. The CDR3 extends over 12 amino acids. V was clipped by 0 bases and J by 7 bases, with 9 bases between them. CDR3 residues: CSVEDQAIGYTF. The DNA of the CDR3 is TGCAGCGTTGAAGATCAGGCCATTGGCTACACCTTC. Complete variable domain (other parts from reference TRBV29-1 and TRBJ1-2): SAVISQKPSRDICQRGTSLTIQCQVDSQVTMMFWYRQQPGQSLTLIATANQGSEATYESGFVIDKFPISRPNLTFSTLTVSNMSPEDSSIYLCSVEDQAIGYTFGSGTRLTVV.

The chain joins TRBV4-3 to TRBJ2-2, with 8 nucleotides matching TRBD2. Germline lookup yields CDR1 LGHNA and CDR2 YSLEER. This CDR3 spans 19 amino acids. The trim removed 0 bases at V and 3 bases at J, leaving 12 bases unmatched. The CDR3 DNA follows: TGCGCCAGCAGCCAAGATTACTCCACCGGGAGGGCCTACACCGGGGAGCTGTTTTTT. It translates to CASSQDYSTGRAYTGELFF.

The chain joins TRBV5-1 to TRBJ2-3, with 11 bases identical to TRBD1. V trimming: 2 bases; J trimming: 5 bases; junction bases outside the gene matches: 4. Germline CDR1 and CDR2: SGHRS and YFSETQ. The CDR3 has 15 amino acids. The CDR3 nucleotides read TGCGCCAGCAGCTTCGGACAGGGGGCCGGAGATACGCAGTATTTT. Its protein product is CASSFGQGAGDTQYF. The full variable domain, in which reference TRBV5-1 and TRBJ2-3 provide the parts outside the CDR3, is KAGVTQTPRYLIKTRGQQVTLSCSPISGHRSVSWYQQTPGQGLQFLFEYFSETQRNKGNFPGRFSGRQFSNSRSEMNVSTLELGDSALYLCASSFGQGAGDTQYFGPGTRLTVL.

This clone was found a few times. The gene calls are TRBV6-5 and TRBJ2-4; 8 bases are a match to TRBD1. CDR1 is MNHEY and CDR2 is SVGAGI in the germline V gene. The length of the CDR3 is 15 residues. V dropped 6 bases and J dropped 3; count of bases not matched to a gene: 7. The CDR3 loop reads CASSPDRGVKNIQYF. The CDR3 DNA reads TGTGCCAGCAGCCCAGACAGGGGAGTCAAAAACATTCAGTACTTC.

The chain employs TRBV4-2 and TRBJ1-3; 10 positions match TRBD1. Germline CDR1 is LGHNA and CDR2 is YNFKEQ. This CDR3 is 16 amino acids long. J gave up 2 bases and V 3 bases, and 4 bases lay outside the gene matches. CDR3 sequence reads: CASSQEGTGAGNTIYF. DNA of the CDR3: TGTGCCAGCAGCCAGGAAGGGACAGGGGCTGGAAACACCATATATTTT.

The gene calls are TRBV4-3 and TRBJ2-1, with 10 bases that match TRBD2. Unmatched junction bases numbered 10, after V lost 0 bases and J lost 5 bases. This CDR3 has 18 amino acids. The germline gives CDR1 LGHNA, CDR2 YSLEER. The chain's CDR3 is CASSQEFASGSNHNEQFF. CDR3 bases: TGCGCCAGCAGCCAAGAATTCGCTAGCGGGAGTAACCACAATGAGCAGTTCTTC.